This T cell receptor beta chain was sequenced in a study of blood T cell repertoires in COVID-19. Whole-study context: Specimens from acute and convalescent COVID-19 originated in the United States, Italy and Spain. T cells, B-cell-depleted T cells, or PBMCs provided the cDNA or gDNA that served as material.

CDR3 length: 12 amino acids. Germline-derived CDR1 and CDR2 are ENHRY and SYGVKD. V lost 6 bases and J 3 bases, leaving 8 bases between the germline ends. Authors' processing steps: By means of reference gene primer amplification, nucleated cell counts were estimated. Measured with immunoSEQ multiplex PCR; TCRdb has only the in-frame clones, and not every one. That table is the source of V, J and clone size, and D and trimming were worked out from the DNA. The sample shows fewer than 300,000 clones, about 89% of them seen only once. The receptor was isolated from a woman between 45 and 60 years old with acute or convalescent COVID-19. Sequencing was performed on peripheral blood. The chain carries TRBV10-3 and TRBJ1-2; D may be TRBD1 (6 bases). CDR3: CAISRTDYGYTF. CDR3 bases: TGTGCCATCAGCCGGACAGACTATGGCTACACCTTC.